Following are 8 T cell receptor beta chains from one sample sequenced in a study of CD8+CD57+ T cells in acquired aplastic anemia. Patients chosen for sequencing had shown CD8+CD57+ cell expansion by flow cytometry. According to the study, genomic DNA was the template for TCR beta VDJ and CDR3 profiling. MiXCR, applied by TCRdb to the reads, yields one record per CDR3 protein. The table records 150,000 to 170,000 distinct CDR3 sequences, roughly 54% of them present only once. Input material: sorted CD4+, CD8+, or CD8+CD57+ T cells (not recorded which) from PBMCs. The receptors were sampled from a human donor with aplastic anemia.

The chain uses TRBV10-3 and TRBJ1-4; maybe TRBD1 (6 bases). Deletions cut 10 bases from V and 5 bases from J, with 14 bases between. Germline V gene data show CDR1 as ENHRY and CDR2 as SYGVKD. There are 13 residues in the CDR3. This CDR3 reads CATSGDNNEKLFF. CDR3 nucleotides: TGTGCCACCTCAGGGGACAACAATGAAAAACTGTTTTTT.

The J gene is TRBJ2-7, the V gene TRBV7-2, with 7 bases that match TRBD1. After removal of 6 bases from V and 6 bases from J, the junction contained 11 bases not matched to a gene. Germline V CDR1 and CDR2: SGHTA, FQGNSA. The CDR3 spans 14 residues. The CDR3: CASSPPGTVSEQYF. CDR3 bases: TGTGCCAGCAGTCCACCCGGGACAGTCAGCGAGCAGTACTTC.

The chain joins TRBV19 to TRBJ2-7; tentatively, D is TRBD2 (5 bases). Trimming left V 5 bases short and J 6 bases short, with 20 bases between. Germline CDR1 is LNHDA and CDR2 is SQIVND (reference sequence). The length of the CDR3 is 15 residues. The CDR3 region has the DNA TGTGCCAGTAGTGTCTCCACTAGACGGCCTTCCGAGCAGTACTTC. It encodes CASSVSTRRPSEQYF.

This clonotype was seen repeatedly, ten times or more. The chain has TRBV4-1 and TRBJ2-1; D possibly uses TRBD1 or TRBD2 (5 bases each). CDR3 size: 15 residues. The V gene lost 1 base and the J gene lost 5 bases, with 12 bases spanning the gap. Germline values: CDR1 MGHRA, CDR2 YSYEKL. CDR3 nucleotides: TGCGCCAGCAGCCAAGGAATCAGGGAGAACAATGAGCAGTTCTTC. Its translation: CASSQGIRENNEQFF.

As for this clonotype: A much more abundant neighbour one base away suggests this may be a read error. The genes are TRBV5-6 and TRBJ2-6; the D gene is possibly TRBD1 (6 bases). The germline V and J ends were trimmed by 3 bases and 2 bases, with 15 bases remaining between them. The V gene's germline CDR1 is SGHDT and CDR2 YYEEEE. The CDR3 is made up of 17 amino acids. CDR3 nucleotide sequence: TGTGCCAGCAGCTACCTTCCAGGGGTAGCTGGGGCCAACGTCCTGACTTTC. Amino acid sequence: CASSYLPGVAGANVLTF.

V usage is TRBV10-3 and J usage is TRBJ1-5, with 8 bases identical to TRBD1. Unmatched junction bases numbered 7, after V lost 4 bases and J lost 5 bases. The germline V gene has CDR1 ENHRY and CDR2 SYGVKD. The CDR3 extends over 15 amino acids. CDR3 nucleotide sequence: TGTGCCATCAGTGCCGGTGGACAGGGCCATCAGCCCCAGCATTTT. It yields the protein CAISAGGQGHQPQHF.

This clonotype has a count of ten or more. The chain uses TRBV6-1 and TRBJ2-7, with D unresolved. CDR3 length equals 12 residues. The germline CDR1 and CDR2 sequences are MNHNS and SASEGT. V lost 9 bases and J lost 2, with 11 bases in between. As DNA, the CDR3 is TGTGCCAGTCTACAGTTTCCCTACGAGCAGTACTTC. Translation: CASLQFPYEQYF.

The chain is built from TRBV15 and TRBJ2-3, with TRBD1 matching over 7 bases. Germline CDR1 and CDR2: LNHNV and YYDKDF (reference sequence). The CDR3 runs to 14 residues. Trimming at V came to 0 bases and at J to 6 bases, leaving 3 bases not matched to a gene. CDR3 DNA sequence: TGTGCCACCAGCAGAGATATGGGACAGGATACGCAGTATTTT. It is translated as CATSRDMGQDTQYF.